This TCR beta chain was retrieved from a study of regulatory T cells in long-lasting Graves disease. CDR3 regions were amplified by Arm-PCR using iRepertoire HTBI primers to build TCR beta libraries. Original handling: Across samples, 60 or so TRBV and some 13 TRBJ segments were found. TCRdb re-called the multiplex PCR reads through MiXCR, storing one row per CDR3 protein. The V and J calls shown here were made by TCRdb, not taken from the authors' results. Altogether a few hundred thousand distinct CDR3 sequences are present, 20% to 30% being singletons, with the ten largest covering around 24%. With regard to this clonotype: The antigen is not known.

This CDR3 comprises 13 residues. The germline gives CDR1 SQVTM, CDR2 ANQGSEA. Between the trimmed V and J ends, which lost 7 bases and 5 bases, there was a span of 18 bases. As for time point: persistent/refractory GD, antithyroid drugs over 5 years with positive TRAb. PBMC-derived RNA was used for the TCR library. Study findings and constraints: Owing to a sample size that was small, accuracy may have been reduced. Newly diagnosed disease favored TRBV20-1 and TRBJ2-1 over persistent disease.

The J gene is TRBJ2-7, the V gene TRBV29-1, with D tentatively TRBD2 (6 bases). This receptor was taken from a female donor with Graves disease. Source: peripheral blood mononuclear cells (PBMCs), taken when the disease was refractory, from a patient treated with antithyroid drugs. Here the CDR3 reads CSARATGLNEQYF. The CDR3 region has the DNA TGCAGCGCAAGGGCAACGGGACTCAACGAGCAGTACTTC.